This T cell receptor beta chain was sequenced for a study of neurological immune-mediated disorders. cDNA synthesis was performed by 5'RACE with 10-nucleotide random UMIs. TCRdb recomputed calls from the 5' RACE reads with MiXCR, one row per CDR3 protein. Of about 48,000 distinct CDR3 sequences in the sample, about 5.6% were seen once. The length of the CDR3 is 14 residues. Trimming took 3 bases from V and 2 from J, leaving 9 bases between them. CDR1 and CDR2 (germline): SGHRS, YFSETQ. Findings of the study overall: The study found the most TCR clonal expansion in HTLV-1-associated myelopathy and the least in multiple sclerosis, below healthy controls.

At least ten counts were recorded for this clonotype. Antigen specificity is unknown. 900,000 to 1,000,000 sorted CD4+ or CD8+ T cells made each library. Input material: CD4+ T cells from blood. The sequence came from a woman aged 18-29 years with multiple sclerosis. The chain has TRBV5-1 and TRBJ1-3; no reliable D call. The CDR3 loop reads CASSSTGPGNTIYF. Here the CDR3 DNA reads TGCGCCAGCAGCTCGACCGGCCCTGGAAACACCATATATTTT.